This T cell receptor (beta chain) originates from a study of blood T cell repertoires in COVID-19. Sequenced by immunoSEQ multiplex PCR; TCRdb stores in-frame clones only, minus some. The data hold 97,000 or so clones, with more than 75% observed a single time. CDR1 and CDR2 (germline): LNHDA, SQIVND (reference sequence). The CDR3 length is 14 residues. This clone occurred many times. The rearrangement joins TRBV19 to TRBJ2-1; D perhaps matches TRBD2 (6 bases). This TCR came from a man aged 55-75 years with active or convalescent COVID-19. The sequencing input was peripheral blood. The CDR3 spells CATLDPGTSFEQFF. The CDR3 bases are TGTGCTACTCTGGACCCCGGGACTTCCTTTGAGCAGTTCTTC.